One sample yielded the 2 T cell receptor beta chains listed below, sequenced in a study of blood T cell repertoires in COVID-19 (TCRdb year 2020). Library preparation was by the immunoSEQ multiplex PCR assay. The immuneACCESS repertoire file appears here via TCRdb, limited to in-frame rearrangements. These files lack a portion of the clones; in checked studies, under half of the deficit traces to unresolved V genes, and the cause of the others is not known. The sample yields about 210,000 clones; over 75% were counted once. The top ten constitute about 13% of the sample. Sequencing was carried out using peripheral blood. Receptors originate from a human donor in a cohort sampled during active COVID-19.

The chain links TRBV3-1 (or the pseudogene TRBV3-2) to TRBJ1-3; TRBD1 matches 8 bases. The germline CDR1 and CDR2 sequences are LGHDT and YNNKEL (reference sequence). The CDR3 runs to 15 residues. Germline trimming cut 5 bases from V and 1 base from J; bases unmatched to any gene: 4. CDR3 in amino acids: CASSDRGVSGNTIYF. CDR3 nucleotide sequence: TGTGCCAGCAGCGACAGGGGCGTATCTGGAAACACCATATATTTT.

V gene TRBV7-2 combines with J gene TRBJ2-3; D uncertain. Trimming left V 1 base short and J 8 bases short, with 19 bases between. The CDR3 length is 16 residues. Germline V gene sequence: CDR1 SGHTA, CDR2 FQGNSA. The CDR3 sequence: CASSLVRVVTRATQYF. DNA of the CDR3: TGTGCCAGCAGCTTAGTCCGGGTAGTAACCCGAGCTACGCAGTATTTT.